Below, 32 T cell receptor beta chains from the same sample are listed, as sequenced in a study of cytomegalovirus exposure and HLA in healthy donors. A multiplex PCR was run with 60 Vbeta primers and 13 Jbeta primers. Clones were sequenced by immunoSEQ multiplex PCR, and TCRdb holds only the in-frame ones, with some missing. The profile shows over 80,000 clones, roughly 80% of them singletons. Material for sequencing was PBMCs. Receptor source: a man aged 55 to 70 in good health and CMV-seropositive.

The gene calls are TRBV2 and TRBJ1-1; D is possibly TRBD1 (6 bases). The germline CDR1 and CDR2 sequences are SNHLY and FYNNEI. Trimming stripped 5 bases from V and 4 bases from J, with 11 bases between. The CDR3 loop spans 13 amino acids. Here the CDR3 reads CASSTGMGTEAFF. The CDR3 coding sequence is TGTGCCAGCAGTACAGGGATGGGCACTGAAGCTTTCTTT.

The gene calls are TRBV7-2 and TRBJ2-7, with 7 positions matching TRBD2. V shed 5 bases, J shed 5 bases, and the junction held 12 bases outside the gene matches. This CDR3 spans 15 amino acids. Germline CDR1 is SGHTA and CDR2 is FQGNSA. CDR3 bases: TGTGCCAGCAGCCAGCTTAGCGCGGGAGCCGACGAGCAGTACTTC. Its translation is CASSQLSAGADEQYF.

The V and J genes are TRBV6-1 and TRBJ1-5; no clear D. The V end lost 4 bases, the J end lost 3 bases, and 10 bases lay between the germline ends. This CDR3 has 14 amino acids. Germline lookup yields CDR1 MNHNS and CDR2 SASEGT. This CDR3 reads CASSVGADNQPQHF. The CDR3 coding sequence is TGTGCCAGCAGTGTGGGAGCAGACAATCAGCCCCAGCATTTT.

This clone was counted a few times. The rearrangement links TRBV7-9 to TRBJ2-7; 8 positions match TRBD1. V dropped 4 bases and J dropped 2; count of bases not matched to a gene: 7. The CDR3 is 15 residues long. Germline V lookup: CDR1 SEHNR, CDR2 FQNEAQ (reference sequence). The CDR3 sequence: CASSYGQGGTYEQYF. For the CDR3, the DNA is TGTGCCAGCAGCTACGGACAGGGCGGTACCTACGAGCAGTACTTC.

This clone appeared a single time. CDR3 DNA sequence: TGTGCCAGTAGTCAGTCCCTAGGTACATTTAGCAATCAGCCCCAGCATTTT. This gives the protein CASSQSLGTFSNQPQHF. The chain joins TRBV19 to TRBJ1-5; no firm D call. Trimming stripped 5 bases from V and 0 bases from J, with 17 bases between. There are 17 residues in the CDR3. Per the germline V gene, CDR1 is LNHDA and CDR2 is SQIVND (reference sequence).

The chain employs TRBV9 and TRBJ1-4, with D possibly TRBD1 on 5 matching bases. CDR1 is SGDLS and CDR2 is YYNGEE in the germline V gene. Trimming took off 4 bases at V and 0 bases at J, with 7 bases between the two ends. This CDR3 contains 14 residues. As DNA, the CDR3 is TGTGCCAGCAGCCCGGGGGCAACTAATGAAAAACTGTTTTTT. It specifies CASSPGATNEKLFF. Filled out from reference TRBV9 and TRBJ1-4, the complete variable domain reads DSGVTQTPKHLITATGQRVTLRCSPRSGDLSVYWYQQSLDQGLQFLIQYYNGEERAKGNILERFSAQQFPDLHSELNLSSLELGDSALYFCASSPGATNEKLFFGSGTQLSVL.

This clone was recorded only once. The chain links TRBV19 to TRBJ1-1, with D perhaps matching TRBD1 (5 bases). Germline CDR1 LNHDA, CDR2 SQIVND (reference sequence). This CDR3 has 16 amino acids. The V end lost 11 bases, the J end lost 4 bases, and 26 bases lay between the germline ends. The CDR3 region has the DNA TGTGCCTCATTACGGGGGGACCGACTGCCCCGCACTGAAGCTTTCTTT. Translation gives CASLRGDRLPRTEAFF. Variable domain in full (rest from reference TRBV19 and TRBJ1-1): DGGITQSPKYLFRKEGQNVTLSCEQNLNHDAMYWYRQDPGQGLRLIYYSQIVNDFQKGDIAEGYSVSREKKESFPLTVTSAQKNPTAFYLCASLRGDRLPRTEAFFGQGTRLTVV.

This sequence joins TRBV10-3 and TRBJ1-5; D ambiguous. CDR1 is ENHRY, CDR2 SYGVKD, per germline. The ends were cut back, 4 bases at V and 2 bases at J, with 3 bases in the middle. The CDR3 covers 12 residues. CDR3 sequence: CAISVGNQPQHF. CDR3 in DNA: TGTGCCATCAGTGTCGGCAATCAGCCCCAGCATTTT.

This chain links TRBV9 with TRBJ1-3; D not certain. In germline, CDR1 is SGDLS, CDR2 YYNGEE. The CDR3 is 12 residues long. V lost 6 bases and J 6 bases, leaving 10 bases between the germline ends. CDR3 residues: CASTDFENTIYF. The CDR3 DNA is TGTGCCAGCACCGACTTTGAAAACACCATATATTTT.

The CDR3 protein is CASSLGGHGYTF. The DNA for the CDR3 is TGTGCCAGCAGTTTGGGGGGACATGGCTACACCTTC. This chain uses TRBV27 with TRBJ1-2, with a tentative D call TRBD1 (5 bases). The CDR3 runs 12 residues. Trimming took off 3 bases at V and 6 bases at J, with 8 bases between the two ends. Germline loops: CDR1 MNHEY, CDR2 SMNVEV (reference sequence).

This clone was picked up one time. The chain employs TRBV5-1 and TRBJ2-7; the D gene is possibly TRBD1 (6 bases). Germline CDR1 reads SGHRS; CDR2 reads YFSETQ. CDR3 size: 18 residues. V lost 2 bases and J 0 bases, leaving 21 bases between the germline ends. The CDR3 loop reads CASSLIPRTEGFSYEQYF. The CDR3 nucleotides are TGCGCCAGCAGCTTAATTCCCCGGACAGAAGGTTTCTCCTACGAGCAGTACTTC. The variable domain in full, completed from reference TRBV5-1 and TRBJ2-7, reads KAGVTQTPRYLIKTRGQQVTLSCSPISGHRSVSWYQQTPGQGLQFLFEYFSETQRNKGNFPGRFSGRQFSNSRSEMNVSTLELGDSALYLCASSLIPRTEGFSYEQYFGPGTRLTVT.

The CDR3: CASSKVPATAYEQYF. The CDR3 coding sequence is TGCGCCAGCAGCAAGGTCCCCGCGACAGCCTACGAGCAGTACTTC. J is TRBJ2-7 and V is TRBV5-1, with D tentatively TRBD1 (5 bases). V gave up 4 bases and J gave up 2 bases, with 16 bases separating them. Germline V gene lookup returns CDR1 SGHRS and CDR2 YFSETQ. The CDR3 has 15 amino acids.

The chain joins TRBV10-3 to TRBJ2-1; 7 bases match TRBD2. The CDR3 extends over 15 amino acids. Germline assignment: CDR1 ENHRY and CDR2 SYGVKD. With 0 bases clipped from V and 6 bases from J, the junction kept 5 bases outside the gene matches. The chain's CDR3 is CAISESRGGTNEQFF. CDR3 DNA: TGTGCCATCAGTGAGTCGCGCGGGGGAACCAATGAGCAGTTCTTC.

V and J are TRBV9 and TRBJ2-2, with 8 nucleotides matching TRBD1. In germline, CDR1 is SGDLS, CDR2 YYNGEE. The CDR3 runs to 16 residues. V was clipped by 0 bases and J by 5 bases; unmatched bases: 6. CDR3 coding DNA: TGTGCCAGCAGCGTAGAGGCAGGGGGCGCGACCGGGGAGCTGTTTTTT. Amino acid sequence: CASSVEAGGATGELFF.

This clone was found once. V gene TRBV5-6 combines with J gene TRBJ1-2, with D possibly being TRBD1 (5 bases). The V end was cut by 7 bases, the J end by 4 bases, with 17 bases between. The CDR3 runs to 14 residues. Germline values: CDR1 SGHDT, CDR2 YYEEEE. CDR3 protein: CASAQGRGGYGYTF. The CDR3 DNA reads as TGTGCCAGCGCCCAGGGACGGGGAGGCTATGGCTACACCTTC.

The table lists this clone with a few counts. This CDR3 is CASSELRQPDTQYF. CDR3 DNA: TGTGCCAGCAGTGAGCTTAGACAGCCAGATACGCAGTATTTT. The rearrangement joins TRBV6-1 to TRBJ2-3; maybe TRBD1 (5 bases). This CDR3 spans 14 amino acids. Trimming removed 3 bases from V and 4 bases from J, with 11 bases in between. CDR1 is MNHNS and CDR2 is SASEGT in the germline V gene.

The V and J genes are TRBV29-1 and TRBJ2-2; possible D gene TRBD2, 6 bases. V lost 4 bases and J 3 bases, leaving 9 bases between the germline ends. The germline CDR1 and CDR2 sequences are SQVTM and ANQGSEA. CDR3 length: 13 residues. CDR3 coding DNA: TGCAGCGTTGTAGGAGGGGACACCGGGGAGCTGTTTTTT. Its translation: CSVVGGDTGELFF.

V gene TRBV4-1 combines with J gene TRBJ2-5; D gene uncertain. Deletions cut 1 base from V and 1 base from J, with 10 bases between. This CDR3 is built from 15 residues. Germline loops: CDR1 MGHRA, CDR2 YSYEKL. The CDR3 bases are TGCGCCAGCAGCCAAGTGAGTGGGCTCCAAGAGACCCAGTACTTC. This translates into CASSQVSGLQETQYF.

The rearrangement joins TRBV4-2 to TRBJ2-5; 7 bases agree with TRBD2. Germline CDR1 is LGHNA and CDR2 is YNFKEQ. The CDR3 is 16 residues long. Germline trimming cut 3 bases from V and 1 base from J; bases unmatched to any gene: 8. Written as DNA, the CDR3 is TGTGCCAGCAGCCAGGGCGGAACGGGGGGCCAAGAGACCCAGTACTTC. Translating it yields CASSQGGTGGQETQYF.

The V call is TRBV2, the J call TRBJ1-1; TRBD1 is a possible D gene (5 bases). Trimming removed 10 bases at V and 2 bases at J, with 14 bases between. The length of the CDR3 is 13 residues. Germline V lookup: CDR1 SNHLY, CDR2 FYNNEI. CDR3 sequence (DNA): TGTGCCACCCCCCTCAGGGATAACACTGAAGCTTTCTTT. Translating it yields CATPLRDNTEAFF.

V usage is TRBV27 and J usage is TRBJ2-7, with 9 positions matching TRBD1. The V gene end was trimmed by 5 bases and the J gene end by 3 bases; junction bases not matched to a gene: 5. This CDR3 region has 14 residues. Per the germline V gene, CDR1 is MNHEY and CDR2 is SMNVEV (reference sequence). The CDR3 region is CASSPRTGDYEQYF. The CDR3 DNA reads as TGTGCCAGCAGTCCGCGGACAGGGGACTACGAGCAGTACTTC.

A single count supports this clone. V gene TRBV28 combines with J gene TRBJ1-2, with TRBD1 identical over 7 bases. Trimming took 3 bases from V and 8 from J; bases not matched to a gene: 9. CDR1 is MDHEN and CDR2 is SYDVKM in the germline V gene. The CDR3 covers 14 residues. The CDR3 loop is CASSFAGDRKGYTF. CDR3 in DNA: TGTGCCAGCAGTTTCGCTGGGGACAGAAAAGGCTACACCTTC.

The chain carries TRBV9 and TRBJ2-7; maybe TRBD2 (6 bases). V was cut by 4 bases and J by 1 base, with 27 bases left in between. This CDR3 is built from 19 residues. CDR1 is SGDLS, CDR2 YYNGEE, per germline. CDR3 sequence: CASSLPGGTRTRLSYEQYF. The CDR3 DNA sequence: TGTGCCAGCAGCCTTCCCGGGGGAACCCGTACTCGTCTATCCTACGAGCAGTACTTC.

As for this clone: A read error may account for a junction end that differs from germline. The chain couples TRBV6-1 to TRBJ2-1, with a tentative D call TRBD1 (5 bases). Germline CDR1 MNHNS, CDR2 SASEGT. CDR3 length equals 10 residues. CDR3 sequence reads: CASSHRIGVF. The CDR3 nucleotides are TGTGCCAGCAGTCACAGGATCGGTGTCTTC.

The J gene is TRBJ1-1, the V gene TRBV7-3; D is unclear. Per germline, CDR1 SGHTA and CDR2 FQGTGA. The germline V and J ends were trimmed by 5 bases and 1 base, with 17 bases remaining between them. The CDR3 length is 16 residues. The CDR3 nucleotides are TGTGCCAGCAGCCCATATCTTTGGACTCAGAACACTGAAGCTTTCTTT. Translation gives CASSPYLWTQNTEAFF.

The chain joins TRBV9 to TRBJ2-2, with D maybe TRBD1 (5 bases). The CDR3 loop spans 14 amino acids. In germline, CDR1 is SGDLS, CDR2 YYNGEE. Trimming took off 3 bases at V and 4 bases at J, with 10 bases between the two ends. CDR3 sequence (DNA): TGTGCCAGCAGCGCCTCTACAGGCACCGGGGAGCTGTTTTTT. Protein: CASSASTGTGELFF.

The rearrangement links TRBV7-3 to TRBJ2-1; the D gene is possibly TRBD1 (5 bases). This CDR3 contains 16 residues. Per the germline V gene, CDR1 is SGHTA and CDR2 is FQGTGA. V was shortened by 2 bases and J by 5 bases, with 16 bases between the two germline ends. CDR3 sequence reads: CASSLWDTGLDNEQFF. CDR3 nucleotide sequence: TGTGCCAGCAGCTTATGGGATACAGGTCTGGACAATGAGCAGTTCTTC.

The chain couples TRBV5-5 to TRBJ2-1, with 15 bases aligning to TRBD2. Per the germline V gene, CDR1 is SGHKS and CDR2 is YYEKEE (reference sequence). V lost 2 bases and J lost 6; bases outside the gene matches: 9. This CDR3 contains 18 residues. DNA of the CDR3: TGTGCCAGCAGCTTTCCGGGACTAGCGGGGGGAATGGTCAATGAGCAGTTCTTC. Amino acids: CASSFPGLAGGMVNEQFF.

This clone was picked up a small number of times. The chain carries TRBV18 and TRBJ1-5; a weak D match, TRBD1 (6 bases). The germline V and J ends were trimmed by 3 bases and 3 bases, with 9 bases remaining between them. Germline V gives CDR1 KGHSH, CDR2 LQKENI. The CDR3 totals 14 residues. The DNA of the CDR3 is TGTGCCAGCTCACCGTCAGGGGTCAATCAGCCCCAGCATTTT. Translating it yields CASSPSGVNQPQHF.

The rearrangement links TRBV5-4 to TRBJ1-4; the match to TRBD1 covers 8 bases. The CDR3 loop spans 14 amino acids. Germline assignment: CDR1 SGHNT and CDR2 YYREEE (reference sequence). V lost 3 bases, J lost 8 bases, and 6 bases stayed unmatched. The CDR3 coding sequence is TGTGCCAGCAGCTCCAGGGGGCTTGGAGAAAAACTGTTTTTT. This translates into CASSSRGLGEKLFF.

This chain joins TRBV6-5 and TRBJ2-7, with 8 bases identical to TRBD1. Looked up from germline, CDR1 is MNHEY and CDR2 is SVGAGI. There are 14 residues in the CDR3. With 0 bases clipped from V and 7 bases from J, the junction kept 5 bases outside the gene matches. The CDR3 DNA sequence: TGTGCCAGCAGTTACTCAGGGACAGGTCGGGAGCAGTACTTC. This sequence encodes CASSYSGTGREQYF.

The chain joins TRBV7-8 to TRBJ2-1; no clear D. CDR3 length: 17 residues. Trimming removed 1 base from V and 6 bases from J, with 19 bases in between. Per the germline V gene, CDR1 is SGHVS and CDR2 is FQNEAQ. CDR3 region: CASSLVLLPTRSNEQFF. CDR3 nucleotides: TGTGCCAGCAGCTTAGTTCTCCTCCCCACAAGGAGCAATGAGCAGTTCTTC.